This T cell receptor (beta chain) derives from a study of CD8+CD57+ T cells in acquired aplastic anemia. Study as a whole: An average of around 3.5 ug of DNA was obtained from sorted CD4+ and CD8+ cells. CD4+ reads averaged about 9.9 million in healthy donors. Findings of the study overall: Any difference that existed in CD8+ Simpson's diversity between patients and controls was not significant. Some 28 CD8+ CDR3 sequences occurred in both the patients and the controls.

Points on this clonotype: Its antigen is currently unknown.

The ends lost 9 bases at V and 3 bases at J; junction bases unmatched: 5. This CDR3 spans 13 amino acids. Germline V gene sequence: CDR1 MRHNA, CDR2 SNTAGT. For CDR3 and TCR beta VDJ profiling, genomic DNA was the template used. TCRdb ran MiXCR on the reads and lists one entry per CDR3 protein. Counted here are approximately 200,000 distinct CDR3 sequences, less than 70% occurring once; the ten biggest clones make up roughly 15%. This rearrangement joins TRBV6-4 to TRBJ2-3, with 8 bases aligning to TRBD2. Sequenced material: sorted CD4+, CD8+, or CD8+CD57+ T cells (not recorded which) from PBMCs. The receptor was derived from a human donor in good health, serving as a control. CDR3 in amino acids: CASLAGLTDTQYF. The CDR3 region has the DNA TGTGCCAGTTTAGCGGGACTAACAGATACGCAGTATTTT.